The 27 T cell receptor beta chains presented below share a single source sample, sequenced in a study of T cells after yellow fever vaccination. TCRdb used MiXCR to reprocess the 5' RACE reads, holding one entry per CDR3 protein. The repertoire holds a few hundred thousand distinct CDR3 sequences, with roughly 6.2% as singletons. Sample: CD4+ T cells sorted from PBMCs, taken on the day of the yellow fever booster vaccination. These receptors all come from a young man who received the YFV17D yellow fever vaccine.

The table lists this clonotype with many counts. The chain is built from TRBV7-9 and TRBJ1-1; a weak D match, TRBD1 (5 bases). Germline CDR1 SEHNR, CDR2 FQNEAQ (reference sequence). Between the trimmed V and J ends, which lost 5 bases and 5 bases, there was a span of 18 bases. CDR3 length: 15 amino acids. In DNA form, the CDR3 reads TGTGCCAGCAGCCGCGACTGGGCCCGGGGGACTGAAGCTTTCTTT. Translation: CASSRDWARGTEAFF. The full variable domain, in which reference TRBV7-9 and TRBJ1-1 provide the parts outside the CDR3, is DTGVSQNPRHKITKRGQNVTFRCDPISEHNRLYWYRQTLGQGPEFLTYFQNEAQLEKSRLLSDRFSAERPKGSFSTLEIQRTEQGDSAMYLCASSRDWARGTEAFFGQGTRLTVV.

The V gene is TRBV5-5, the J gene TRBJ2-7; TRBD1 aligns across 10 bases. This CDR3 comprises 18 residues. The V gene's germline CDR1 is SGHKS and CDR2 YYEKEE (reference sequence). J was trimmed by 0 bases and V by 0 bases; bases with no gene match: 9. The CDR3 protein is CASSLATGGRYLSYEQYF. CDR3 DNA: TGTGCCAGCAGCTTGGCGACAGGGGGCCGCTACCTCTCCTACGAGCAGTACTTC.

This clonotype was observed a few times. The chain links TRBV20-1 to TRBJ2-5, with TRBD1 matching 8 bases. V lost 6 bases to trimming and J lost 7 bases; unmatched junction nucleotides: 7. The CDR3 totals 12 residues. Germline CDR1 and CDR2: DFQATT and SNEGSKA (reference sequence). CDR3 sequence: CSAEGQGGTQYF. Here the CDR3 DNA reads TGCAGTGCCGAAGGACAGGGCGGGACCCAGTACTTC.

This clonotype was detected ten times or more. The V gene is TRBV27, the J gene TRBJ2-7; TRBD2 matches 8 bases. Trimming took 4 bases from V and 2 from J; bases not matched to a gene: 7. The CDR3 runs to 15 residues. CDR1 is MNHEY, CDR2 SMNVEV, per germline (reference sequence). The CDR3 sequence: CASSYQTSGPYEQYF. DNA for the CDR3: TGTGCCAGCAGTTATCAAACTAGCGGCCCCTACGAGCAGTACTTC.

This clonotype was detected only once. This may be a read error, as it is one base from a much larger clone. The rearrangement links TRBV27 to TRBJ2-1; 7 positions match TRBD2. The CDR3 is made up of 17 amino acids. J was trimmed by 5 bases and V by 6 bases; bases with no gene match: 16. CDR1 and CDR2 from the germline V gene are MNHEY and SMNVEV (reference sequence). CDR3: CASSRDGPTSRHNEQFF. CDR3 bases: TGTGCCAGCAGCCGAGACGGCCCGACTAGCAGACACAATGAGCAGTTCTTC.

There are many counts of this clonotype. The V call is TRBV5-1, the J call TRBJ2-1, with D unresolved. V lost 2 bases, J lost 9 bases, and 9 bases lay in between. CDR1 SGHRS and CDR2 YFSETQ come from the germline V gene. CDR3 size: 12 residues. The chain's CDR3 is CASSFGETEQFF. For the CDR3, the DNA is TGCGCCAGCAGCTTTGGAGAGACTGAGCAGTTCTTC. Based on the CDR3 plus reference TRBV5-1 and TRBJ2-1, the full variable domain is KAGVTQTPRYLIKTRGQQVTLSCSPISGHRSVSWYQQTPGQGLQFLFEYFSETQRNKGNFPGRFSGRQFSNSRSEMNVSTLELGDSALYLCASSFGETEQFFGPGTRLTVL.

This clonotype was detected many times. The chain combines TRBV2 with TRBJ1-2, with a tentative D call TRBD1 (5 bases). Germline V lookup: CDR1 SNHLY, CDR2 FYNNEI. CDR3 size: 11 residues. V lost 7 bases to trimming and J lost 5 bases, with 8 bases between them. CDR3 residues: CASKGFYGYTF. CDR3 nucleotides: TGTGCCAGCAAGGGGTTTTATGGCTACACCTTC. Using reference TRBV2 and TRBJ1-2 for the parts outside the CDR3, the full variable domain is EPEVTQTPSHQVTQMGQEVILRCVPISNHLYFYWYRQILGQKVEFLVSFYNNEISEKSEIFDDQFSVERPDGSNFTLKIRSTKLEDSAMYFCASKGFYGYTFGSGTRLTVV.

This clonotype was observed at least ten times. The chain has TRBV7-3 and TRBJ1-6; D is uncertain. This CDR3 is 11 amino acids long. Trimming removed 5 bases from V and 13 bases from J, with 9 bases in between. Germline values: CDR1 SGHTA, CDR2 FQGTGA. In DNA, the CDR3 is TGTGCCAGCAGCGCCTCGGGGCCCCTCCACTTT. This sequence encodes CASSASGPLHF. Based on the CDR3 plus reference TRBV7-3 and TRBJ1-6, the full variable domain is GAGVSQTPSNKVTEKGKYVELRCDPISGHTALYWYRQSLGQGPEFLIYFQGTGAADDSGLPNDRFFAVRPEGSVSTLKIQRTERGDSAVYLCASSASGPLHFGNGTRLTVT.

The chain employs TRBV3-1 and TRBJ2-3; a possible D gene is TRBD1 (5 bases). The CDR3 consists of 13 residues. Trimming removed 4 bases from V and 5 bases from J, with 10 bases in between. Germline values: CDR1 LGHDT, CDR2 YNNKEL (reference sequence). The CDR3 DNA follows: TGTGCCAGCAGCCTCAGGGCCGGAGATACGCAGTATTTT. Protein product: CASSLRAGDTQYF.

This chain connects TRBV20-1 to TRBJ2-3; 8 bases match TRBD2. This CDR3 is built from 14 residues. J lost 2 bases, V lost 3 bases, and 4 bases had no gene match. CDR1 is DFQATT and CDR2 is SNEGSKA in the germline V gene (reference sequence). CDR3 DNA: TGCAGTGCTAGCAAGCGGGGGCACACAGATACGCAGTATTTT. Its translation: CSASKRGHTDTQYF.

This clonotype occurred a few times. This chain connects TRBV2 to TRBJ1-6; D unresolved. The CDR3 has 15 amino acids. Trimming shortened V by 6 bases and J by 0 bases, and 9 bases separated the two germline ends. Looked up from germline, CDR1 is SNHLY and CDR2 is FYNNEI. DNA for the CDR3: TGTGCCAGCAGGACCGAGAGCTCCTATAATTCACCCCTCCACTTT. Protein sequence: CASRTESSYNSPLHF.

The chain carries TRBV5-1 and TRBJ2-3, with D possibly being TRBD2 (6 bases). With 5 bases removed from V and 2 bases from J, the gap between germline ends came to 15 bases. The CDR3 length is 15 residues. Germline V lookup: CDR1 SGHRS, CDR2 YFSETQ. This CDR3 is CASRTRGLFTDTQYF. CDR3 in DNA: TGCGCCAGCAGAACGAGGGGACTCTTCACAGATACGCAGTATTTT.

This clonotype was seen more than once but under ten times. This chain links TRBV11-2 with TRBJ2-1; D ambiguous. The CDR3 covers 16 residues. Trimming took off 1 base at V and 5 bases at J, with 15 bases between the two ends. Germline V lookup: CDR1 SGHAT, CDR2 FQNNGV. The DNA of the CDR3 is TGTGCCAGCAGCTTAGTTAGGCCTTCCCCGAACAATGAGCAGTTCTTC. It translates to CASSLVRPSPNNEQFF.

The sample holds many counts of this clonotype. The J gene is TRBJ1-6, the V gene TRBV5-1; D is possibly TRBD1 (5 bases). The CDR3 has 16 amino acids. Germline V gene lookup returns CDR1 SGHRS and CDR2 YFSETQ. Between the trimmed V and J ends, which lost 0 bases and 7 bases, there was a span of 14 bases. The CDR3 is CASSLGNRRDNSPLHF. The CDR3 nucleotides read TGCGCCAGCAGCTTGGGAAATAGACGGGACAATTCACCCCTCCACTTT. Full variable domain (outside the CDR3, taken from reference TRBV5-1 and TRBJ1-6): KAGVTQTPRYLIKTRGQQVTLSCSPISGHRSVSWYQQTPGQGLQFLFEYFSETQRNKGNFPGRFSGRQFSNSRSEMNVSTLELGDSALYLCASSLGNRRDNSPLHFGNGTRLTVT.

This clonotype was seen repeatedly, ten times or more. In DNA, the CDR3 is TGTGCCAGCAGTATCAGGGGGCGAGCCGGGGAGCTGTTTTTT. Amino acid sequence: CASSIRGRAGELFF. The rearrangement links TRBV12-3 or TRBV12-4 to TRBJ2-2, with 8 bases aligning to TRBD1. V gave up 5 bases and J gave up 6 bases; unmatched junction bases: 5. CDR3 length: 14 amino acids.

This clonotype was seen ten or more times. The chain is built from TRBV27 and TRBJ2-1; TRBD2 matches at 13 bases. CDR1 and CDR2 (germline): MNHEY, SMNVEV (reference sequence). Trimming took 7 bases from V and 2 from J; bases not matched to a gene: 2. The CDR3 consists of 15 residues. This CDR3 is CASTTSGRPYNEQFF. The CDR3 DNA is TGTGCCAGCACGACTAGCGGGAGGCCCTACAATGAGCAGTTCTTC.

In this sample, this clonotype turned up many times. V usage is TRBV7-9 and J usage is TRBJ2-7, with D possibly being TRBD2 (5 bases). CDR1 is SEHNR and CDR2 is FQNEAQ in the germline V gene (reference sequence). V lost 4 bases and J lost 5, with 9 bases in between. The CDR3 length is 12 residues. In nucleotides, the CDR3 is TGTGCCAGCAGCTGGACTGAGAACGAGCAGTACTTC. The encoded protein is CASSWTENEQYF. Complete variable domain (other parts from reference TRBV7-9 and TRBJ2-7): DTGVSQNPRHKITKRGQNVTFRCDPISEHNRLYWYRQTLGQGPEFLTYFQNEAQLEKSRLLSDRFSAERPKGSFSTLEIQRTEQGDSAMYLCASSWTENEQYFGPGTRLTVT.

This clonotype was seen more than once but under ten times. This sequence joins TRBV9 and TRBJ2-5; D is possibly TRBD1 or TRBD2 (5 bases each). The CDR3 is 15 amino acids. Germline CDR1 SGDLS, CDR2 YYNGEE. V lost 6 bases, J lost 5 bases, and 20 bases lay in between. The DNA for the CDR3 is TGTGCCAGCAATCGGGACGGGGCGACCGCGGAGACCCAGTACTTC. Amino acids: CASNRDGATAETQYF. Using reference TRBV9 and TRBJ2-5 for the parts outside the CDR3, the full variable domain is DSGVTQTPKHLITATGQRVTLRCSPRSGDLSVYWYQQSLDQGLQFLIQYYNGEERAKGNILERFSAQQFPDLHSELNLSSLELGDSALYFCASNRDGATAETQYFGPGTRLLVL.

This clonotype occurred a few times. The V gene is TRBV5-1, the J gene TRBJ1-1; D ambiguous. The CDR3 length is 14 residues. Germline CDR1 and CDR2: SGHRS and YFSETQ. Trimming shortened V by 0 bases and J by 1 base, and 7 bases separated the two germline ends. CDR3 residues: CASSLGARNTEAFF. In nucleotides, the CDR3 is TGCGCCAGCAGCTTGGGGGCGCGGAACACTGAAGCTTTCTTT.

The chain employs TRBV20-1 and TRBJ2-5; a weak D match, TRBD1 (5 bases). The CDR3 spans 13 residues. V gave up 5 bases and J gave up 2 bases, with 12 bases separating them. Germline assignment: CDR1 DFQATT and CDR2 SNEGSKA (reference sequence). CDR3 bases: TGCAGTGCTTTACAGGCCATTCAAGAGACCCAGTACTTC. Its translation: CSALQAIQETQYF.

This clonotype was seen many times. The V and J genes are TRBV5-1 and TRBJ2-5; 10 positions agree with TRBD2. V lost 2 bases to trimming and J lost 2 bases; unmatched junction nucleotides: 3. Germline-derived CDR1 and CDR2 are SGHRS and YFSETQ. There are 15 residues in the CDR3. The CDR3 DNA follows: TGCGCCAGCAGCTTTACTAGCGGGGATCAAGAGACCCAGTACTTC. This codes for CASSFTSGDQETQYF.

This clonotype was seen repeatedly, ten times or more. The V gene is TRBV27, the J gene TRBJ2-1; maybe TRBD1 (5 bases). Germline CDR1 MNHEY, CDR2 SMNVEV (reference sequence). CDR3 length: 14 residues. Trimming left V 5 bases short and J 4 bases short, with 12 bases between. CDR3: CASSTRQSYNEQFF. In DNA, the CDR3 is TGTGCCAGCAGTACGCGACAGTCATACAATGAGCAGTTCTTC.

The gene calls are TRBV20-1 and TRBJ1-5; no definite D call. The CDR3 totals 13 residues. Germline lookup yields CDR1 DFQATT and CDR2 SNEGSKA (reference sequence). Trimming stripped 1 base from V and 1 base from J, with 5 bases between. CDR3: CSARADSNQPQHF. The CDR3 DNA follows: TGCAGTGCTAGAGCGGACAGCAATCAGCCCCAGCATTTT.

This clonotype occurred a few times. This sequence joins TRBV5-1 and TRBJ1-4; unclear D gene. This CDR3 has 11 amino acids. V shed 5 bases and J shed 3 bases, with 2 bases lying between them. Germline V gene data show CDR1 as SGHRS and CDR2 as YFSETQ. DNA of the CDR3: TGCGCCAGCAGAGCTAATGAAAAACTGTTTTTT. Translation gives CASRANEKLFF.

This clonotype was picked up many times. The chain couples TRBV4-2 to TRBJ2-3; 9 nucleotides line up with TRBD2. The CDR3 spans 16 residues. Germline loops: CDR1 LGHNA, CDR2 YNFKEQ. V trimming: 1 base; J trimming: 4 bases; junction bases outside the gene matches: 6. CDR3 amino acids: CASSQAWGTSPDTQYF. DNA of the CDR3: TGTGCCAGCAGCCAAGCTTGGGGGACTAGCCCAGATACGCAGTATTTT.

The table lists this clonotype with many counts. This rearrangement joins TRBV7-2 to TRBJ2-7, with 7 bases aligning to TRBD1. CDR1 is SGHTA and CDR2 is FQGNSA in the germline V gene. J lost 6 bases, V lost 1 base, and 0 bases had no gene match. The CDR3 is made up of 12 amino acids. CDR3 sequence: CASSLDRGEQYF. Here the CDR3 DNA reads TGTGCCAGCAGCTTAGACAGGGGCGAGCAGTACTTC.

The table lists this clonotype with a few counts. The genes are TRBV6-1 and TRBJ1-5; 7 bases line up with TRBD1. CDR1 is MNHNS and CDR2 is SASEGT in the germline V gene. V shed 8 bases, J shed 2 bases, and the junction held 9 bases outside the gene matches. CDR3 size: 15 residues. CDR3: CASSRGGAGNQPQHF. The DNA for the CDR3 is TGTGCCAGCTCCAGGGGGGGGGCTGGCAATCAGCCCCAGCATTTT.